The 17 T cell receptor beta chains below come from one sample, sequenced in a study of tumor-infiltrating lymphocytes in primary liver carcinoma. RNA was extracted from whole blood without cell sorting, alongside germline DNA. With roughly 500 ng total RNA as template and a constant-region primer, TCR beta cDNA was made. What produced the TCR beta libraries was three nested multiplex PCR rounds using slightly modified ARM-PCR. Forward primers for TRBV1-TRBV30 and a C-beta reverse primer served the first two PCR rounds, at 10 cycles each. TCRdb recomputed calls from the multiplex PCR reads with MiXCR, one row per CDR3 protein. The sample holds 330,000 or so distinct CDR3 sequences, about 65% seen once. The sequenced sample consisted of peripheral blood. These receptors were taken from a man aged 40-50 years with primary liver carcinoma and hepatitis B virus infection.

The chain carries TRBV29-1 and TRBJ1-1; D not resolved. Germline CDR1 reads SQVTM; CDR2 reads ANQGSEA. This CDR3 is built from 13 residues. Trimming left V 6 bases short and J 1 base short, with 12 bases between. In DNA, the CDR3 is TGCAGCGTGACGGTGGGTTGGAACACTGAAGCTTTCTTT. This encodes CSVTVGWNTEAFF.

Of note for this clonotype: An end of the junction does not agree with germline; a read error may underlie this. J is TRBJ2-3 and V is TRBV12-3 or TRBV12-4; tentative D call: TRBD1 (6 bases). The CDR3 is 13 amino acids. This CDR3 reads CVSSMPGRTAQYF. The CDR3 region has the DNA TGTGTCAGCAGTATGCCCGGACGGACAGCGCAGTATTTT.

Note on this clonotype: Since no conserved phenylalanine or tryptophan closes the CDR3, a read error is the likely cause. The rearrangement links TRBV29-1 to TRBJ2-5; D is possibly TRBD2 (5 bases). Germline V gives CDR1 SQVTM, CDR2 ANQGSEA. The CDR3 consists of 12 residues. CDR3 protein: CIADLALETQYL. The DNA for the CDR3 is TGCATCGCCGATCTAGCTCTAGAGACCCAGTACTTA.

The chain combines TRBV6-6 with TRBJ1-1; maybe TRBD1 (5 bases). The germline V gene encodes CDR1 MNHNY and CDR2 SVGAGI (reference sequence). With 2 bases removed from V and 5 bases from J, the gap between germline ends came to 9 bases. The CDR3 length is 13 residues. CDR3 residues: CASSYRGGTEAFF. The CDR3 DNA sequence: TGTGCCAGCAGTTACAGGGGTGGGACTGAAGCTTTCTTT.

About this clonotype: One end of the junction is discordant with germline, which a read error may explain. The CDR3 here is CTSSHDPASGYNEQFF. The CDR3, as DNA: TGCACCAGCAGCCATGATCCGGCTAGCGGGTACAATGAGCAGTTCTTC. The rearrangement joins TRBV4-1 to TRBJ2-1; TRBD2 matches at 8 bases. CDR1 and CDR2 from the germline V gene are MGHRA and YSYEKL. The CDR3 loop spans 16 amino acids.

Of note for this clonotype: One end of the junction fails to match germline, which may point to a read error. The chain uses TRBV10-1 and TRBJ2-7; 8 nucleotides align to TRBD2. In germline, CDR1 is WNHNN, CDR2 SYGVQD (reference sequence). The CDR3 extends over 16 amino acids. The DNA for the CDR3 is TGCACCAGCAGTGAGACGGCTAGCGGGCGCGCCTACGAGCAGTACTTC. Its protein product is CTSSETASGRAYEQYF.

The chain employs TRBV12-3 or TRBV12-4 and TRBJ1-6, with 7 positions matching TRBD1. V lost 7 bases and J lost 7; bases outside the gene matches: 7. CDR3 length: 14 residues. The CDR3 region has the DNA TGTGCCAGCAAAATGGACAGGAGCAATTCACCCCTCCACTTT. Translated, it gives CASKMDRSNSPLHF.

V is TRBV5-6 and J is TRBJ2-2, with a weak D call TRBD2 (6 bases). This CDR3 is built from 17 residues. The germline V gene encodes CDR1 SGHDT and CDR2 YYEEEE. The V end was cut by 4 bases, the J end by 0 bases, with 16 bases between. CDR3 bases: TGTGCCAGCAGCCCGTTGGCGGGAAGCACGAACACCGGGGAGCTGTTTTTT. Its translation is CASSPLAGSTNTGELFF. Complete variable domain (other parts from reference TRBV5-6 and TRBJ2-2): DAGVTQSPTHLIKTRGQQVTLRCSPKSGHDTVSWYQQALGQGPQFIFQYYEEEERQRGNFPDRFSGHQFPNYSSELNVNALLLGDSALYLCASSPLAGSTNTGELFFGEGSRLTVL.

This clonotype was detected only a few times. This chain connects TRBV28 to TRBJ2-1; 7 bases are shared with TRBD2. This CDR3 is built from 13 residues. With V trimmed by 3 bases and J by 10 bases, 6 bases remained unmatched. Germline V gives CDR1 MDHEN, CDR2 SYDVKM. The CDR3 coding sequence is TGTGCCAGCAGTTTGATCCTACTAGCGGAGCAGTTCTTC. Translated: CASSLILLAEQFF. Complete variable domain (other parts from reference TRBV28 and TRBJ2-1): DVKVTQSSRYLVKRTGEKVFLECVQDMDHENMFWYRQDPGLGLRLIYFSYDVKMKEKGDIPEGYSVSREKKERFSLILESASTNQTSMYLCASSLILLAEQFFGPGTRLTVL.

Of note for this clonotype: The conserved phenylalanine or tryptophan is not found at the CDR3 terminus, so this likely reflects a read error. The V and J genes are TRBV11-2 and TRBJ1-6, with TRBD1 as a possible D gene (6 bases). Germline V gene lookup returns CDR1 SGHAT and CDR2 FQNNGV. The CDR3 has 16 amino acids. The CDR3 DNA reads as TGTGCCAGCAGCGAAGGGGGTGTGATGGTCGATTCACTCCTCCACTCT. Amino acid sequence: CASSEGGVMVDSLLHS.

This chain links TRBV7-9 with TRBJ2-5; 7 bases fit TRBD2. CDR3 length: 13 amino acids. CDR1 SEHNR and CDR2 FQNEAQ come from the germline V gene (reference sequence). J lost 4 bases, V lost 6 bases, and 5 bases had no gene match. The CDR3 reads CASSSIAGETQYF. The CDR3 DNA reads as TGTGCCAGCAGTAGTATAGCGGGAGAGACCCAGTACTTC.

Concerning this clonotype itself: This may be a read error, as it is one base from a much larger clone. V is TRBV5-1 and J is TRBJ2-2; 7 nucleotides line up with TRBD2. This CDR3 has 13 amino acids. With 9 bases clipped from V and 6 bases from J, the junction kept 8 bases outside the gene matches. Germline V gives CDR1 SGHRS, CDR2 YFSETQ. CDR3 in amino acids: CANRGAGAGELFF. The CDR3 DNA reads TGCGCCAACAGAGGGGCGGGAGCCGGGGAGCTGTTTTTT. Filled out from reference TRBV5-1 and TRBJ2-2, the complete variable domain reads KAGVTQTPRYLIKTRGQQVTLSCSPISGHRSVSWYQQTPGQGLQFLFEYFSETQRNKGNFPGRFSGRQFSNSRSEMNVSTLELGDSALYLCANRGAGAGELFFGEGSRLTVL.

This clonotype was recorded at least ten times. The chain is built from TRBV11-2 and TRBJ2-1; possibly TRBD2 for D (5 bases). The germline gives CDR1 SGHAT, CDR2 FQNNGV. Trimming cost V 0 bases and J 2 bases, with 11 bases left between them. The CDR3 has 16 amino acids. The CDR3: CASSLDSAAAYNEQFF. The CDR3 coding sequence is TGTGCCAGCAGCTTAGATTCAGCGGCGGCCTACAATGAGCAGTTCTTC. Full variable domain (missing parts from reference TRBV11-2 and TRBJ2-1): EAGVAQSPRYKIIEKRQSVAFWCNPISGHATLYWYQQILGQGPKLLIQFQNNGVVDDSQLPKDRFSAERLKGVDSTLKIQPAKLEDSAVYLCASSLDSAAAYNEQFFGPGTRLTVL.

This clonotype was recorded only once. A much larger clone lies one base from this, so it may be a read error. The chain uses TRBV6-2 or TRBV6-3 and TRBJ1-1; D gene unclear. The CDR3 totals 12 residues. Trimming left V 6 bases short and J 10 bases short, with 15 bases between. Germline CDR1 reads MNHEY; CDR2 reads SVGEGT. The CDR3 nucleotides are TGTGCCAGCAGCCACGGAGGGCCTGGAGCTTTCTTT. Protein product: CASSHGGPGAFF.

A note on this clonotype: Germline and junction disagree at one end, which may indicate a read error. The chain recombines TRBV11-2 with TRBJ2-2; either TRBD1 or TRBD2 may fit D (5 bases each). The CDR3 has 14 residues. Germline CDR1 and CDR2: SGHAT and FQNNGV. CDR3 in DNA: TGTGTCAGCAGCTTAGATCTAGGGGCCGGGGAGCTCTTTTTT. Translation: CVSSLDLGAGELFF.

Concerning this clonotype: Mismatch with germline at one junction end may stem from a read error. V and J are TRBV6-5 and TRBJ2-2, with D perhaps matching TRBD2 (5 bases). Germline V lookup: CDR1 MNHEY, CDR2 SVGAGI. The CDR3 has 13 residues. CDR3 in amino acids: CAISYSTSGELLF. In nucleotides, the CDR3 is TGTGCCATCAGTTACTCAACGTCCGGGGAGCTGTTATTT.

The V and J genes are TRBV5-1 and TRBJ1-4; D is unclear. Germline-derived CDR1 and CDR2 are SGHRS and YFSETQ. Trimming removed 4 bases from V and 4 bases from J, with 14 bases in between. The CDR3 covers 15 residues. CDR3 bases: TGCGCCAGCAGCCTGGACGCCGGGAATAATGAAAAACTGTTTTTT. This gives the protein CASSLDAGNNEKLFF.